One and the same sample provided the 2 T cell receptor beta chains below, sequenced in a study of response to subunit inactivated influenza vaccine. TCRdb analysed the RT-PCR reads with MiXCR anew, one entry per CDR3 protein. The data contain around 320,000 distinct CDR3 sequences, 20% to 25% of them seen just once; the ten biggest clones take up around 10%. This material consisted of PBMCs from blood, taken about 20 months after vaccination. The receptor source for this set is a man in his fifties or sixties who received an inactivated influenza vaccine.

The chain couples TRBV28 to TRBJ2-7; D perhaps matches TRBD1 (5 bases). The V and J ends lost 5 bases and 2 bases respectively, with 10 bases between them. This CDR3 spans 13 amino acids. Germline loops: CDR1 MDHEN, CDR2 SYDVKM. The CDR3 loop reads CASSETAAYEQYF. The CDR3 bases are TGTGCCAGCAGTGAGACAGCCGCCTACGAGCAGTACTTC.

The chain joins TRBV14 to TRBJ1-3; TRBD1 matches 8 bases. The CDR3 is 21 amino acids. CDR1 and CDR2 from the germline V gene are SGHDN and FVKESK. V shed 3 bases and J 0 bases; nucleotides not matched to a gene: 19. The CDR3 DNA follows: TGTGCCAGCAGCCACAGGGGGCCTCGGACAGCCCTCAGGGGCTCTGGAAACACCATATATTTT. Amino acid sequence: CASSHRGPRTALRGSGNTIYF. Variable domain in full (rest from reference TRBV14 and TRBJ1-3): EAGVTQFPSHSVIEKGQTVTLRCDPISGHDNLYWYRRVMGKEIKFLLHFVKESKQDESGMPNNRFLAERTGGTYSTLKVQPAELEDSGVYFCASSHRGPRTALRGSGNTIYFGEGSWLTVV.